This T cell receptor (beta chain) was sequenced for a study of T-cell memory formation after mild COVID-19. TCRdb reprocessed the 5' RACE reads with MiXCR, giving one entry per CDR3 protein. The profile shows 340,000 or so distinct CDR3 sequences, roughly 13% of them singletons. At least ten counts were recorded for this clonotype. Trimming left V 8 bases short and J 8 bases short, with 12 bases between. The germline V gene has CDR1 SGHTA and CDR2 FQGNSA. This CDR3 comprises 11 residues. The specimen sequenced was PBMCs or a T cell subset sorted from them (not recorded which). The sequence was obtained from a man younger than 35 who had mild COVID-19 (a few samples of this study predate the infection). Cell type and time point are not known. The chain has TRBV7-2 and TRBJ1-2, with TRBD1 as a possible D gene (6 bases). CDR3 DNA sequence: TGTGCCAGCCCAGGGGTGGGGGGCTACACCTTC. Amino acid sequence: CASPGVGGYTF.